A single T cell receptor (beta chain) is shown here with its context. The data were taken from a study of Ad26.COV2.S vaccination and SARS-CoV-2 variants. The CDR3 spans 14 residues. Germline lookup yields CDR1 KGHDR and CDR2 SFDVKD. Trimming at V came to 2 bases and at J to 4 bases, leaving 3 bases not matched to a gene. The method was immunoSEQ multiplex PCR; TCRdb's version includes in-frame clones alone and lacks a portion of them. This table holds some 420,000 clones, around 89% found once. Treatment reported: approximately 18 received Ad26.COV2.S at low or high dose, single or two shots; five or six received placebo; per-sample allocation not given. Collection of the samples took place on day 63 after the first injection of vaccine or placebo.

The specimen comprised peripheral blood, sampled in a trial of Ad26.COV2.S vaccine versus placebo. The TCR comes from a person between 18 and 59 years old who received the Ad26.COV2.S COVID-19 vaccine or a placebo. The V call is TRBV24-1, the J call TRBJ1-2; 7 bases match TRBD1. CDR3 bases: TGTGCCACCAGTGATTGGACAGGAACCTATGGCTACACCTTC. Protein sequence: CATSDWTGTYGYTF.